These 31 T cell receptor beta chains share one sample of origin, sequenced in a study of T cell responses to AZD1222 COVID-19 vaccine. The protocol was immunoSEQ multiplex PCR, while the TCRdb copy is restricted to in-frame clones and leaves out a portion. The sample has about 130,000 clones, 70% to 90% seen once; the top ten hold roughly 5.7%. The source was peripheral blood, collected 28 days after the second AZD1222 dose. The receptors here all came from an adult who received the AZD1222 COVID-19 vaccine.

The sample holds a few counts of this clone. The CDR3 DNA reads TGCACCAGCAGCCAGGAAGGAGCGGGGGGGCCCGGCGGGGAGCTGTTTTTT. This encodes CTSSQEGAGGPGGELFF. The chain carries TRBV1 and TRBJ2-2; whether TRBD2, the table's D call, matches the DNA was not checked. TRBV1 is a pseudogene locus. CDR3 length equals 17 residues.

This clone was detected once. V gene TRBV2 combines with J gene TRBJ2-2; D not certain. The V end was cut by 4 bases, the J end by 4 bases, with 10 bases between. From germline, CDR1 is SNHLY and CDR2 FYNNEI. The CDR3 runs 14 residues. CDR3 coding DNA: TGTGCCAGCAGTGTAGGTCCTACCACCGGGGAGCTGTTTTTT. Protein sequence: CASSVGPTTGELFF.

The chain carries TRBV7-2 and TRBJ2-3; D might be TRBD1 (5 bases). Germline CDR1 reads SGHTA; CDR2 reads FQGNSA. The CDR3 contains 16 residues. V lost 2 bases and J 0 bases, leaving 12 bases between the germline ends. The CDR3 coding sequence is TGTGCCAGCAGCTTACAGACAGAGGTTAGCACAGATACGCAGTATTTT. Protein sequence: CASSLQTEVSTDTQYF.

This clone was detected only once. The chain has TRBV6-5 and TRBJ1-3; D ambiguous. From germline, CDR1 is MNHEY and CDR2 SVGAGI. V lost 8 bases and J lost 3, with 14 bases in between. CDR3 length equals 14 residues. The DNA for the CDR3 is TGTGCCAGCGCTACCTCGTCCAGTGGAAACACCATATATTTT. This encodes CASATSSSGNTIYF.

The J gene is TRBJ1-2, the V gene TRBV2, with D tentatively TRBD1 (5 bases). V lost 2 bases to trimming and J lost 5 bases, with 12 bases between them. The CDR3 is 14 residues long. Per germline, CDR1 SNHLY and CDR2 FYNNEI. The CDR3 nucleotides are TGTGCCAGCAGTGAAATGTCAGGGTCGTATGGCTACACCTTC. Amino acids: CASSEMSGSYGYTF.

The chain is built from TRBV5-3 and TRBJ2-3; the D gene is possibly TRBD2 (6 bases). TRBV5-3 is an open reading frame whose function is uncertain. The CDR3 is made up of 14 amino acids. Trimming removed 0 bases from V and 7 bases from J, with 12 bases in between. The DNA of the CDR3 is TGTGCCAGAAGCTTGGTAGGCGGGAAGCATACGCAGTATTTT. Amino acids: CARSLVGGKHTQYF.

The chain employs TRBV2 and TRBJ2-1; D remains ambiguous. There are 10 residues in the CDR3. The germline V gene has CDR1 SNHLY and CDR2 FYNNEI. V lost 8 bases, J lost 7 bases, and 6 bases lay in between. CDR3 in DNA: TGTGCCAGCTCATTTAATGAGCAGTTCTTC. This codes for CASSFNEQFF.

This clone has just a few counts. The chain is built from TRBV12-5 and TRBJ2-4, with a tentative D call TRBD1 (5 bases). The CDR3 length is 15 residues. Per the germline V gene, CDR1 is LGHNT and CDR2 is FRNRAP. Trimming removed 3 bases at V and 2 bases at J, with 11 bases between. The CDR3 DNA is TGTGCTAGTGGTTTACTCAGGGTTTCCAAAAACATTCAGTACTTC. Protein: CASGLLRVSKNIQYF.

The CDR3 DNA is TGTGCCAGCGAAGAAGGGACAGGCGACTACAATGAGCAGTTCTTC. It is translated as CASEEGTGDYNEQFF. This sequence joins TRBV6-5 and TRBJ2-1; 8 nucleotides align to TRBD1. The ends lost 8 bases at V and 3 bases at J; junction bases unmatched: 9. The CDR3 consists of 15 residues. Germline CDR1 and CDR2: MNHEY and SVGAGI.

This clone has more than one count but fewer than ten. The J gene is TRBJ1-5, the V gene TRBV27, with D hard to call. V dropped 0 bases and J dropped 1 base, with 7 bases sitting between them. CDR1 and CDR2 (germline): MNHEY, SMNVEV (reference sequence). The length of the CDR3 is 15 residues. The CDR3 here is CASSLSFTSNQPQHF. The CDR3 nucleotides are TGTGCCAGCAGTTTATCTTTTACGAGCAATCAGCCCCAGCATTTT.

Concerning this clone itself: The junction differs from germline at one of its ends, possibly a read error. This chain joins TRBV6-1 and TRBJ2-1; 8 bases map to TRBD1. The CDR3 contains 13 residues. The germline CDR1 and CDR2 sequences are MNHNS and SASEGT. The CDR3 spells CASSEGAGGRCVF. The CDR3 DNA is TGTGCCAGCAGTGAAGGGGCAGGGGGCAGGTGTGTCTTC.

The chain carries TRBV18 and TRBJ1-1; D possibly corresponds to TRBD1 (5 bases). Germline CDR1 is KGHSH and CDR2 is LQKENI. Trimming took 3 bases from V and 3 from J, leaving 14 bases between them. The CDR3 contains 15 residues. Here the CDR3 reads CASSPGELGDTEAFF. The CDR3 nucleotides read TGTGCCAGCTCACCCGGGGAACTGGGGGACACTGAAGCTTTCTTT.

The chain joins TRBV5-1 to TRBJ1-1; 12 positions match TRBD1. Losses at the gene ends were 4 bases for V and 4 bases for J; bases not matched to a gene: 8. Germline V gene data show CDR1 as SGHRS and CDR2 as YFSETQ. CDR3 length equals 16 residues. The DNA of the CDR3 is TGCGCCAGCAGCAGGGACAGGGGGCGGTTGAGCACTGAAGCTTTCTTT. It is translated as CASSRDRGRLSTEAFF.

The V call is TRBV5-1, the J call TRBJ2-7, with D possibly TRBD2 on 6 matching bases. CDR1 and CDR2 (germline): SGHRS, YFSETQ. V was trimmed by 4 bases and J by 1 base, leaving 12 bases between them. The CDR3 totals 14 residues. The CDR3 nucleotides are TGCGCCAGCAGCACGAGGGACTCATCCTACGAGCAGTACTTC. Translating gives CASSTRDSSYEQYF.

This chain joins TRBV30 and TRBJ1-6, with 7 bases that match TRBD1. J lost 0 bases, V lost 3 bases, and 5 bases had no gene match. The germline V gene encodes CDR1 GTSNPN and CDR2 SVGIG (reference sequence). This CDR3 contains 16 residues. DNA of the CDR3: TGTGCCTGGAGGGTGACAGGGAGCTCCTATAATTCACCCCTCCACTTT. Translated, it gives CAWRVTGSSYNSPLHF.

V and J are TRBV4-2 and TRBJ1-5, with TRBD1 as a possible D gene (6 bases). Germline CDR1 LGHNA, CDR2 YNFKEQ. There are 19 residues in the CDR3. Trimming shortened V by 3 bases and J by 1 base, and 22 bases separated the two germline ends. CDR3 DNA sequence: TGTGCCAGCAGCCAGGGGCGGGACACCCAAGCCCGAAGCAATCAGCCCCAGCATTTT. Translation gives CASSQGRDTQARSNQPQHF.

The rearrangement joins TRBV10-2 to TRBJ1-6, with D uncertain. Trimming left V 6 bases short and J 10 bases short, with 13 bases between. CDR3 size: 13 residues. The germline gives CDR1 WSHSY, CDR2 SAAADI. Here the CDR3 reads CASSPDGPSPLHF. DNA for the CDR3: TGCGCCAGCAGCCCGGATGGGCCCTCACCCCTCCACTTT.

V usage is TRBV6-5 and J usage is TRBJ1-1; perhaps TRBD1 as D (6 bases). Germline CDR1 reads MNHEY; CDR2 reads SVGAGI. CDR3 length: 13 amino acids. Trimming pared 3 bases from V and 12 bases from J, leaving 17 bases between. The CDR3 sequence is CASSYSGAVRTFF. The CDR3 coding sequence is TGTGCCAGCAGTTATTCAGGGGCCGTTAGAACTTTCTTT.

The rearrangement uses TRBV24-1 and TRBJ1-6; 8 nucleotides align to TRBD1. V gave up 7 bases and J gave up 10 bases; unmatched junction bases: 14. In germline, CDR1 is KGHDR, CDR2 SFDVKD. This CDR3 contains 16 residues. For the CDR3, the DNA is TGTGCCACCAGGACCCTCCGACAGGGGCGACGATCACCCCTCCACTTT. This encodes CATRTLRQGRRSPLHF.

This rearrangement joins TRBV4-2 to TRBJ1-5; TRBD1 matches 8 bases. The V and J ends lost 2 bases and 7 bases, in that order; junction bases with no gene match: 7. Germline V gene lookup returns CDR1 LGHNA and CDR2 YNFKEQ. The CDR3 has 15 amino acids. The CDR3 bases are TGTGCCAGCAGCCAACTGACAGGGGATCGGCAGCCCCAGCATTTT. It codes for CASSQLTGDRQPQHF.

The chain employs TRBV11-2 and TRBJ2-7, with TRBD1 matching over 7 bases. Looked up from germline, CDR1 is SGHAT and CDR2 is FQNNGV. The V and J ends lost 5 bases and 5 bases, in that order; junction bases with no gene match: 12. The CDR3 consists of 15 residues. CDR3 nucleotide sequence: TGTGCCAGCAGCCCCGCGACAGGGCAGGTGAACGAGCAGTACTTC. The encoded protein is CASSPATGQVNEQYF.

The chain recombines TRBV4-3 with TRBJ2-3; 8 nucleotides line up with TRBD2. There are 16 residues in the CDR3. The germline V gene has CDR1 LGHNA and CDR2 YSLEER. V gave up 1 base and J gave up 1 base; unmatched junction bases: 4. CDR3 DNA sequence: TGCGCCAGCAGCCAAGTGCGGGGGGCGGGCACAGATACGCAGTATTTT. It yields the protein CASSQVRGAGTDTQYF.

This CDR3 reads CASSGKGGSYEQYF. Written as DNA, the CDR3 is TGTGCCAGCAGCGGAAAGGGGGGCAGCTACGAGCAGTACTTC. The chain combines TRBV11-3 with TRBJ2-7, with D perhaps being TRBD1 or TRBD2 (6 bases each). CDR1 is SGHNT, CDR2 YENEEA, per germline. Trimming left V 5 bases short and J 3 bases short, with 14 bases between. The CDR3 is 14 residues long. Together with reference TRBV11-3 and TRBJ2-7, the CDR3 gives the full variable domain: EAGVVQSPRYKIIEKKQPVAFWCNPISGHNTLYWYLQNLGQGPELLIRYENEEAVDDSQLPKDRFSAERLKGVDSTLKIQPAELGDSAVYLCASSGKGGSYEQYFGPGTRLTVT.

The V call is TRBV9, the J call TRBJ1-1; possibly TRBD1 for D (5 bases). Trimming pared 4 bases from V and 4 bases from J, leaving 14 bases between. The CDR3 consists of 14 residues. Germline V gene lookup returns CDR1 SGDLS and CDR2 YYNGEE. This CDR3 reads CASSFGRGGTEAFF. DNA for the CDR3: TGTGCCAGCAGCTTCGGTCGGGGGGGCACTGAAGCTTTCTTT.

V and J are TRBV5-5 and TRBJ2-1; 8 nucleotides align to TRBD2. V lost 2 bases, J lost 8 bases, and 12 bases stayed unmatched. The CDR3 extends over 16 amino acids. In germline, CDR1 is SGHKS, CDR2 YYEKEE (reference sequence). The CDR3 sequence is CASSFLQRGFGDEQFF. CDR3 DNA: TGTGCCAGCAGCTTTTTACAGCGGGGGTTCGGGGATGAGCAGTTCTTC.

The chain combines TRBV6-5 with TRBJ1-1; no reliable D call. The V and J ends lost 6 bases and 0 bases respectively, with 8 bases between them. The CDR3 extends over 13 amino acids. CDR1 and CDR2 from the germline V gene are MNHEY and SVGAGI. The CDR3 sequence is CASSPTLNTEAFF. The CDR3 DNA reads as TGTGCCAGCAGCCCGACACTGAACACTGAAGCTTTCTTT.

The chain has TRBV5-1 and TRBJ1-1; no firm D call. V gave up 0 bases and J gave up 0 bases, with 9 bases separating them. Germline assignment: CDR1 SGHRS and CDR2 YFSETQ. The length of the CDR3 is 15 residues. The CDR3 loop reads CASSLGTWMNTEAFF. CDR3 in DNA: TGCGCCAGCAGCTTGGGCACTTGGATGAACACTGAAGCTTTCTTT.

The gene calls are TRBV2 and TRBJ2-5; TRBD2 might be the D (5 bases). This CDR3 is 14 amino acids long. The germline V and J ends were trimmed by 4 bases and 5 bases, with 14 bases remaining between them. The germline CDR1 and CDR2 sequences are SNHLY and FYNNEI. CDR3: CASSGVARSETQYF. The CDR3 bases are TGTGCCAGCAGTGGGGTAGCGCGCTCCGAGACCCAGTACTTC.

V and J are TRBV28 and TRBJ2-3; either TRBD1 or TRBD2 may fit D (5 bases each). V lost 5 bases, J lost 12 bases, and 21 bases lay in between. The CDR3 covers 14 residues. Germline assignment: CDR1 MDHEN and CDR2 SYDVKM. As DNA, the CDR3 is TGTGCCAGCAGTCTGAGGGGCAGCCCCTCTTCTCAGTATTTT. It encodes CASSLRGSPSSQYF.

This sequence joins TRBV27 and TRBJ1-1; 7 bases match TRBD1. In germline, CDR1 is MNHEY, CDR2 SMNVEV (reference sequence). CDR3 length equals 16 residues. J lost 0 bases, V lost 3 bases, and 7 bases had no gene match. This CDR3 is CASSFHQTGMNTEAFF. The DNA of the CDR3 is TGTGCCAGCAGTTTTCATCAGACAGGGATGAACACTGAAGCTTTCTTT.

J is TRBJ2-1 and V is TRBV10-1; 8 bases are a match to TRBD2. CDR1 is WNHNN and CDR2 is SYGVQD in the germline V gene (reference sequence). This CDR3 region has 15 residues. V lost 6 bases and J lost 4; bases outside the gene matches: 8. In DNA form, the CDR3 reads TGCGCCAGCAGCTCCGGGACTAGGAAATACAATGAGCAGTTCTTC. This gives the protein CASSSGTRKYNEQFF.